These 14 T cell receptor beta chains were all obtained from the same sample, sequenced in a study of Graves' ophthalmopathy and Graves' hyperthyroidism. Using RNA transcripts, the TCR beta CDR3 regions were amplified. Following a first-round RT-PCR that used HTBI primers, a second-round multiplex PCR was carried out. TCRdb called the multiplex PCR reads again in MiXCR, with one record for every CDR3 protein. This table has about 24,000 distinct CDR3 sequences, almost 50% appearing once. Sequencing was carried out using peripheral blood. The receptors originated from an adult woman with stable Graves' hyperthyroidism.

This rearrangement joins TRBV7-3 to TRBJ2-1; D ambiguous. The V gene's germline CDR1 is SGHTA and CDR2 FQGTGA. V was cut by 5 bases and J by 8 bases, with 10 bases left in between. The CDR3 extends over 12 amino acids. Here the CDR3 reads CASSQDWHEQFF. Here the CDR3 DNA reads TGTGCCAGCAGCCAAGACTGGCATGAGCAGTTCTTC.

By share, this clonotype counts as medium-sized. The chain is built from TRBV15 and TRBJ2-7; D unclear. Per the germline V gene, CDR1 is LNHNV and CDR2 is YYDKDF (reference sequence). V lost 1 base to trimming and J lost 7 bases, with 5 bases between them. The length of the CDR3 is 11 residues. As DNA, the CDR3 is TGTGCCACCAGCAGAGTCGGAGAGCAGTACTTC. It codes for CATSRVGEQYF. The full variable domain, rest sourced from reference TRBV15 and TRBJ2-7, is DAMVIQNPRYQVTQFGKPVTLSCSQTLNHNVMYWYQQKSSQAPKLLFHYYDKDFNNEADTPDNFQSRRPNTSFCFLDIRSPGLGDTAMYLCATSRVGEQYFGPGTRLTVT.

V and J are TRBV5-5 and TRBJ1-1; TRBD1 matches at 9 bases. Germline CDR1 SGHKS, CDR2 YYEKEE (reference sequence). The CDR3 runs 16 residues. V lost 6 bases and J lost 1; bases outside the gene matches: 10. CDR3 protein: CASKNWGQGGNTEAFF. The CDR3 DNA is TGTGCCAGCAAAAACTGGGGACAGGGAGGGAACACTGAAGCTTTCTTT.

The rearrangement uses TRBV10-3 and TRBJ2-7; weak D call: TRBD1 (7 bases). The germline gives CDR1 ENHRY, CDR2 SYGVKD. The CDR3 contains 13 residues. V lost 11 bases and J 5 bases, leaving 19 bases between the germline ends. CDR3 in amino acids: CAAGAGQGDEQYF. The DNA for the CDR3 is TGTGCCGCCGGCGCGGGGCAGGGGGACGAGCAGTACTTC.

This clonotype was picked up many times. V usage is TRBV6-4 and J usage is TRBJ2-1, with 7 positions matching TRBD2. The V and J ends lost 6 bases and 0 bases, in that order; junction bases with no gene match: 11. Germline loops: CDR1 MRHNA, CDR2 SNTAGT. This CDR3 has 17 residues. CDR3 residues: CASRHAWGGSSYNEQFF. The CDR3 bases are TGTGCCAGCAGACACGCTTGGGGGGGGAGCTCCTACAATGAGCAGTTCTTC.

The J gene is TRBJ1-2, the V gene TRBV6-1; 7 nucleotides align to TRBD1. Germline V gives CDR1 MNHNS, CDR2 SASEGT. V lost 0 bases to trimming and J lost 4 bases; unmatched junction nucleotides: 14. The CDR3 runs to 18 residues. In nucleotides, the CDR3 is TGTGCCAGCAGTGAAGCTTCCAGCGGGGCGGGACAGTCCTATGGCTACACCTTC. Protein: CASSEASSGAGQSYGYTF.

V and J are TRBV5-6 and TRBJ2-1; TRBD1 is a possible D gene (6 bases). CDR3 length: 15 residues. CDR1 is SGHDT and CDR2 is YYEEEE in the germline V gene. V lost 5 bases and J lost 8, with 20 bases in between. The chain's CDR3 is CASRHRTELQYEQFF. CDR3 nucleotide sequence: TGTGCCAGCAGACATAGGACAGAATTACAATATGAGCAGTTCTTC.

This clonotype counts as medium-sized (0.01 to 0.1%). The chain joins TRBV10-3 to TRBJ1-3; D call uncertain. The germline CDR1 and CDR2 sequences are ENHRY and SYGVKD. The CDR3 is 12 residues long. Trimming shortened V by 4 bases and J by 1 base, and 2 bases separated the two germline ends. CDR3 nucleotide sequence: TGTGCCATCAGTGGATCTGGAAACACCATATATTTT. Protein product: CAISGSGNTIYF.

This clonotype showed up many times. This rearrangement joins TRBV5-1 to TRBJ2-3, with 7 bases fitting TRBD1. Germline CDR1 SGHRS, CDR2 YFSETQ. After removal of 0 bases from V and 0 bases from J, the junction contained 1 base not matched to a gene. The CDR3 consists of 15 residues. CDR3 in amino acids: CASSLGDRSTDTQYF. In DNA, the CDR3 is TGCGCCAGCAGCTTGGGGGACAGAAGCACAGATACGCAGTATTTT.

The chain combines TRBV29-1 with TRBJ2-3, with D maybe TRBD1 (6 bases). Trimming removed 4 bases from V and 1 base from J, with 9 bases in between. There are 13 residues in the CDR3. Germline V lookup: CDR1 SQVTM, CDR2 ANQGSEA. This CDR3 is CSVGRTGTDTQYF. The CDR3 DNA sequence: TGCAGCGTTGGTAGGACAGGCACAGATACGCAGTATTTT.

The CDR3 DNA reads TGTGCCAGCAGGTTCAAGGGCAGAGATTCACCCCTCCACTTT. It is translated as CASRFKGRDSPLHF. V is TRBV7-9 and J is TRBJ1-6; D is ambiguous. V lost 6 bases and J 8 bases, leaving 14 bases between the germline ends. The CDR3 has 14 residues. Looked up from germline, CDR1 is SEHNR and CDR2 is FQNEAQ (reference sequence).

This clonotype came up many times. The V and J genes are TRBV5-8 and TRBJ2-7; 7 bases fit TRBD2. V was pared by 4 bases and J by 7 bases, with 11 bases of the junction left unmatched. The CDR3 covers 14 residues. The germline V gene encodes CDR1 SGHTS and CDR2 YDEGEE. CDR3 sequence: CASSPWGGLGEQYF. The CDR3 DNA follows: TGTGCCAGCAGCCCATGGGGGGGATTGGGTGAGCAGTACTTC.

This clonotype was detected ten times or more. The gene calls are TRBV4-2 and TRBJ2-3; 7 nucleotides line up with TRBD1. After removal of 5 bases from V and 0 bases from J, the junction contained 5 bases not matched to a gene. This CDR3 is built from 15 residues. Per the germline V gene, CDR1 is LGHNA and CDR2 is YNFKEQ. The CDR3 region is CASSARTGSTDTQYF. CDR3 bases: TGTGCCAGCAGCGCCCGGACAGGTAGCACAGATACGCAGTATTTT.

The chain has TRBV20-1 and TRBJ2-7, with 7 bases that match TRBD2. Germline V gene lookup returns CDR1 DFQATT and CDR2 SNEGSKA (reference sequence). The CDR3 spans 12 residues. The CDR3 DNA reads TGCAGCACCGTGGCGGGAGACTACGAGCAGTACTTC. Protein: CSTVAGDYEQYF.